This is a list of T cell receptor beta chains from one sample in a study of blood T cell repertoires in COVID-19. TCRdb keeps only in-frame clones here, not all; method: immunoSEQ multiplex PCR. The sample consists of 240,000 or so clones, approximately 78% of them appearing once. What was sequenced was peripheral blood. These receptors came from a woman aged 18-29 years with acute or convalescent COVID-19. The CDR3 runs from the conserved cysteine through the conserved F or W. A D gene is named only where the DNA matches it firmly. Not every row has a clone size; where given, it reads once, few, many or a size class.

J gene: TRBJ2-3; V gene: TRBV12-3/TRBV12-4; clone size: few; D gene: TRBD1; CDR3 DNA: TGTGCCAGCCAGGACAGGGGCACAGATACGCAGTATTTT; CDR3 protein: CASQDRGTDTQYF
J gene: TRBJ1-6; V gene: TRBV6-5; clone size: .; D gene: TRBD1; CDR3 DNA: TGTGCCAGCAGTTACGGGGACAGGTTGAATTCACCCCTCCACTTT; CDR3 protein: CASSYGDRLNSPLHF
J gene: TRBJ2-3; V gene: TRBV9; clone size: .; D gene: TRBD2; CDR3 DNA: TGTGCCAGCAGCGTCCCTAAAACCTCCGGGACTAGCGGGAGGGCCACAGATACGCAGTATTTT; CDR3 protein: CASSVPKTSGTSGRATDTQYF
J gene: TRBJ1-2; V gene: TRBV7-9; clone size: .; D gene: .; CDR3 DNA: TGTGCCAGCAGCGAAGCGGGGCACACGTATGGCTACACCTTC; CDR3 protein: CASSEAGHTYGYTF
J gene: TRBJ1-1; V gene: TRBV28; clone size: .; D gene: TRBD1; CDR3 DNA: TGTGCCAGCAGTTTTCAGGGGGGGAACACTGAAGCTTTCTTT; CDR3 protein: CASSFQGGNTEAFF
J gene: TRBJ1-2; V gene: TRBV19; clone size: once; D gene: .; CDR3 DNA: TGTGCCGCCCGGGGGGGGGCCACTAACTATGGCTACACCTTC; CDR3 protein: CAARGGATNYGYTF
J gene: TRBJ2-1; V gene: TRBV19; clone size: .; D gene: TRBD2; CDR3 DNA: TGTGCCAGTAGGCCAGGCCGACTAGCGGGAGAGGGGGAGCAGTTCTTC; CDR3 protein: CASRPGRLAGEGEQFF
J gene: TRBJ1-1; V gene: TRBV28; clone size: .; D gene: TRBD1; CDR3 DNA: TGTGCCAGCAGCCCGGGACAGGCGAACACTGAAGCTTTCTTT; CDR3 protein: CASSPGQANTEAFF
J gene: TRBJ2-1; V gene: TRBV27; clone size: .; D gene: .; CDR3 DNA: TGTGCCAGCAGTTTACCCGGACTACCCCATCATGGTGAGCAGTTCTTC; CDR3 protein: CASSLPGLPHHGEQFF
J gene: TRBJ2-1; V gene: TRBV4-1; clone size: .; D gene: TRBD2; CDR3 DNA: TGCGCCAGCAGCCCGGGACTAGCGGGAGTTGAGCAGTTCTTC; CDR3 protein: CASSPGLAGVEQFF
J gene: TRBJ2-3; V gene: TRBV4-3; clone size: .; D gene: TRBD1; CDR3 DNA: TGCGCCAGCAGCCAAGAGGGACAGGGGGTGGATACGCAGTATTTT; CDR3 protein: CASSQEGQGVDTQYF
J gene: TRBJ2-5; V gene: TRBV5-1; clone size: .; D gene: .; CDR3 DNA: TGCGCCAGCCACGACCAGGGAATCCAGTACTTC; CDR3 protein: CASHDQGIQYF
J gene: TRBJ1-4; V gene: TRBV30; clone size: once; D gene: TRBD1; CDR3 DNA: TGTGCCTGGAGGCGCCCGGGACAGAGTAATGAAAAACTGTTTTTT; CDR3 protein: CAWRRPGQSNEKLFF
J gene: TRBJ1-2; V gene: TRBV28; clone size: few; D gene: .; CDR3 DNA: TGTGCCAGCAGACTTAGCCAGGGAAGCTATGGCTACACCTTC; CDR3 protein: CASRLSQGSYGYTF
J gene: TRBJ2-5; V gene: TRBV6-2/TRBV6-3; clone size: few; D gene: TRBD2; CDR3 DNA: TGTGCCAGCAGTCCCCGGGGAGCGGGAGTGAGGAACCAGTACTTC; CDR3 protein: CASSPRGAGVRNQYF
J gene: TRBJ2-7; V gene: TRBV10-3; clone size: .; D gene: .; CDR3 DNA: TGTGCCATCAGTGAGGGCAGGGAGGCCTACGAGCAGTACTTC; CDR3 protein: CAISEGREAYEQYF
J gene: TRBJ2-3; V gene: TRBV3-1/TRBV3-2; clone size: .; D gene: .; CDR3 DNA: TGTGCCAGCAGCCAGAATACCGGGCCCCGGGAAACAGATACGCAGTATTTT; CDR3 protein: CASSQNTGPRETDTQYF
J gene: TRBJ1-2; V gene: TRBV30; clone size: .; D gene: .; CDR3 DNA: TGTGCCTGGCGACGGGGATCGGACGGCTACACCTTC; CDR3 protein: CAWRRGSDGYTF
J gene: TRBJ1-5; V gene: TRBV19; clone size: .; D gene: .; CDR3 DNA: TGTGCCAGTAGTAAGGGGAATCAGCCCCAGCATTTT; CDR3 protein: CASSKGNQPQHF
J gene: TRBJ2-5; V gene: TRBV7-2; clone size: .; D gene: TRBD2; CDR3 DNA: TGTGCCAGCAGCCATCAGTGGGGGGGACAAGAGACCCAGTACTTC; CDR3 protein: CASSHQWGGQETQYF
J gene: TRBJ2-1; V gene: TRBV7-8; clone size: .; D gene: TRBD1; CDR3 DNA: TGTGCCAGCAGCCAGACAGGGGCAAGGTACAATGAGCAGTTCTTC; CDR3 protein: CASSQTGARYNEQFF
J gene: TRBJ1-2; V gene: TRBV9; clone size: .; D gene: .; CDR3 DNA: TGTGCCAGCAGCGAGGGAGCAGGGGAACTCTATGGCTACACCTTC; CDR3 protein: CASSEGAGELYGYTF
J gene: TRBJ2-1; V gene: TRBV27; clone size: .; D gene: TRBD2; CDR3 DNA: TGTGCCAGCAACACGTACCCCGGGACTAGCGGGGGCTCCTACAATGAGCAGTTCTTC; CDR3 protein: CASNTYPGTSGGSYNEQFF
J gene: TRBJ2-3; V gene: TRBV7-2; clone size: .; D gene: TRBD2; CDR3 DNA: TGTGCCAGCAGCCACCGTCTAGCGGGAGGGGTAGATACGCAGTATTTT; CDR3 protein: CASSHRLAGGVDTQYF
J gene: TRBJ1-5; V gene: TRBV28; clone size: .; D gene: .; CDR3 DNA: TGTGCCATCACAACCCACGGAGCCAATCAGCCCCAGCATTTT; CDR3 protein: CAITTHGANQPQHF
J gene: TRBJ1-1; V gene: TRBV18; clone size: once; D gene: .; CDR3 DNA: TGTGCCAGCTCACTCCCCGGGTCCCCCACCATGGAAGCTTTCTTT; CDR3 protein: CASSLPGSPTMEAFF
J gene: TRBJ2-7; V gene: TRBV18; clone size: .; D gene: TRBD1; CDR3 DNA: TGTGCCAGCTCACCAGGGACAGGGAGGACCTACGAGCAGTACTTC; CDR3 protein: CASSPGTGRTYEQYF
J gene: TRBJ2-7; V gene: TRBV12-3/TRBV12-4; clone size: .; D gene: .; CDR3 DNA: TGTGCCAGCAGTGGGACACTGAAGTACTTC; CDR3 protein: CASSGTLKYF
J gene: TRBJ1-3; V gene: TRBV4-2; clone size: .; D gene: .; CDR3 DNA: TGTGCCAGCAGCCAAGATTCAGACTCTGGAAACACCATATATTTT; CDR3 protein: CASSQDSDSGNTIYF
J gene: TRBJ1-1; V gene: TRBV19; clone size: .; D gene: TRBD1; CDR3 DNA: TGTGCCAGTAGGAGCCCCGGGACAGGGGGTACTGAAGCTTTCTTT; CDR3 protein: CASRSPGTGGTEAFF
J gene: TRBJ2-2; V gene: TRBV9; clone size: .; D gene: TRBD2; CDR3 DNA: TGTGCCAGCAGCGCAAACCCGGGACTACTGAATACCGGGGAGCTGTTTTTT; CDR3 protein: CASSANPGLLNTGELFF
J gene: TRBJ2-3; V gene: TRBV2; clone size: .; D gene: TRBD2; CDR3 DNA: TGTGCCAGCAGTGAAGGGGGACTAAGAGGTCCAGATACGCAGTATTTT; CDR3 protein: CASSEGGLRGPDTQYF
J gene: TRBJ1-3; V gene: TRBV18; clone size: .; D gene: .; CDR3 DNA: TGTGCCAGCTCACCTGACCAGGGGTTGAGAGGAAACACCATATATTTT; CDR3 protein: CASSPDQGLRGNTIYF
J gene: TRBJ2-5; V gene: TRBV12-3/TRBV12-4; clone size: .; D gene: .; CDR3 DNA: TGTGCCAGCAGTTCCTTGGAGCGATCGCCCCAGTACTTC; CDR3 protein: CASSSLERSPQYF
J gene: TRBJ2-1; V gene: TRBV12-3/TRBV12-4; clone size: .; D gene: .; CDR3 DNA: TGTGCCAGCAGCTTCAATGAGCAGTTCTTC; CDR3 protein: CASSFNEQFF
J gene: TRBJ2-7; V gene: TRBV21-1; clone size: .; D gene: .; CDR3 DNA: TGTGCCAGCAGCCCCTGGACAGGACCTCCGAACTACGAGCAGTACTTC; CDR3 protein: CASSPWTGPPNYEQYF
J gene: TRBJ1-6; V gene: TRBV19; clone size: .; D gene: .; CDR3 DNA: TGTGCCAGCCGCCGGGAAGTACGTTCACCCCTCCACTTT; CDR3 protein: CASRREVRSPLHF
J gene: TRBJ1-3; V gene: TRBV4-1; clone size: .; D gene: TRBD1; CDR3 DNA: TGCGCCAGCAGCCACGCGACAGGGACTTCTGGAAACACCATATATTTT; CDR3 protein: CASSHATGTSGNTIYF
J gene: TRBJ2-5; V gene: TRBV5-4; clone size: .; D gene: TRBD2; CDR3 DNA: TGTGCCAGCAGCTTAGGGGCCACTAGCGGGGGCCCGGAGACCCAGTACTTC; CDR3 protein: CASSLGATSGGPETQYF
J gene: TRBJ2-1; V gene: TRBV29-1; clone size: .; D gene: TRBD2; CDR3 DNA: TGCAGCGTTGAAGATTTGGCGGGAGGGGGTAATGAGCAGTTCTTC; CDR3 protein: CSVEDLAGGGNEQFF
J gene: TRBJ2-3; V gene: TRBV28; clone size: .; D gene: TRBD2; CDR3 DNA: TGTGCCAGTCTCTCTGTCGGGGGAGGGCCCGATCTGGATACGCAGTATTTT; CDR3 protein: CASLSVGGGPDLDTQYF
J gene: TRBJ2-3; V gene: TRBV5-4; clone size: .; D gene: TRBD2; CDR3 DNA: TGTGCCAGCAGCCCGGACGGCGGGAGTATCACAGATACGCAGTATTTT; CDR3 protein: CASSPDGGSITDTQYF
J gene: TRBJ1-2; V gene: TRBV27; clone size: .; D gene: .; CDR3 DNA: TGTGCCAGCAGTTTATCTCCGGGGAAAACCTATGGCTACACCTTC; CDR3 protein: CASSLSPGKTYGYTF
J gene: TRBJ1-2; V gene: TRBV7-9; clone size: .; D gene: TRBD1; CDR3 DNA: TGTGCCACCACGACGAGACAGGGGGCGAGTGGCTACACCTTC; CDR3 protein: CATTTRQGASGYTF
J gene: TRBJ1-2; V gene: TRBV14; clone size: .; D gene: TRBD1; CDR3 DNA: TGTGCCAGCAGCCGATCGGGACAGGGTATCGGCTACACCTTC; CDR3 protein: CASSRSGQGIGYTF
J gene: TRBJ1-1; V gene: TRBV7-3; clone size: .; D gene: .; CDR3 DNA: TGTGCCAGCAGTCAAAACGGGGGATTGGGTAGGGACACTGAAGCTTTCTTT; CDR3 protein: CASSQNGGLGRDTEAFF
J gene: TRBJ1-1; V gene: TRBV10-2; clone size: .; D gene: TRBD1; CDR3 DNA: TGCGCCAGCAGTGTAGTCCAGGGGGTGAACACTGAAGCTTTCTTT; CDR3 protein: CASSVVQGVNTEAFF
J gene: TRBJ2-3; V gene: TRBV2; clone size: .; D gene: TRBD2; CDR3 DNA: TGTGCCAGGCGGGCCGGGACTAGCGGGAGGGCCGAGTCAGATACGCAGTATTTT; CDR3 protein: CARRAGTSGRAESDTQYF
J gene: TRBJ1-1; V gene: TRBV9; clone size: .; D gene: TRBD1; CDR3 DNA: TGTGCCAGCAGCGGACTGGGGACAGGGGGCACTGAAGCTTTCTTT; CDR3 protein: CASSGLGTGGTEAFF
J gene: TRBJ2-3; V gene: TRBV27; clone size: .; D gene: .; CDR3 DNA: TGTGCCAGCCGGTCGGTCGGGAGAACGCTTTTAGCGGATACGCAGTATTTT; CDR3 protein: CASRSVGRTLLADTQYF
J gene: TRBJ2-6; V gene: TRBV30; clone size: .; D gene: .; CDR3 DNA: TGTGCCTGGAGTAAGAGGGGGAAAACAGCCTCTGGGGCCAACGTCCTGACTTTC; CDR3 protein: CAWSKRGKTASGANVLTF
J gene: TRBJ2-1; V gene: TRBV7-3; clone size: .; D gene: .; CDR3 DNA: TGTGCCAGCAGCCCAGAAGGGGCTACCTACAATGAGCAGTTCTTC; CDR3 protein: CASSPEGATYNEQFF